The 6 T cell receptor beta chains presented below share a single source sample, sequenced in a study of cytomegalovirus exposure and HLA in healthy donors. Vbeta (60) and Jbeta (13) primers were used in the PCR. The assay was immunoSEQ multiplex PCR, and TCRdb's table has in-frame clones only and misses some. The sample lists about 120,000 clones, 70% to 80% occurring once. The sequencing input was PBMCs. These receptors were collected from a man younger than 45 in good health and CMV-seropositive.

The J gene is TRBJ1-2, the V gene TRBV2; D is perhaps TRBD1 (6 bases). This CDR3 has 13 amino acids. The germline CDR1 and CDR2 sequences are SNHLY and FYNNEI. Trimming shortened V by 6 bases and J by 7 bases, and 15 bases separated the two germline ends. CDR3 in DNA: TGTGCCAGCAGCCCACAGGGTTCCCTTGGCTACACCTTC. It specifies CASSPQGSLGYTF.

This clone was detected a few times. The DNA of the CDR3 is TGTGCCAGCAGTTACACGGGACACTCCTACGAGCAGTACTTC. Translated: CASSYTGHSYEQYF. The rearrangement links TRBV6-5 to TRBJ2-7; possibly TRBD1 for D (6 bases). Germline V gene lookup returns CDR1 MNHEY and CDR2 SVGAGI. V dropped 2 bases and J dropped 0 bases, with 8 bases sitting between them. The CDR3 loop spans 14 amino acids.

This chain connects TRBV6-5 to TRBJ2-4, with TRBD1 as a possible D gene (5 bases). CDR3 size: 11 residues. The V and J ends lost 2 bases and 9 bases respectively, with 5 bases between them. In germline, CDR1 is MNHEY, CDR2 SVGAGI. CDR3 in amino acids: CASSYRGIQYF. CDR3 sequence (DNA): TGTGCCAGCAGTTACAGGGGCATTCAGTACTTC.

This chain connects TRBV18 to TRBJ1-5; D perhaps matches TRBD1 (6 bases). Germline V gene lookup returns CDR1 KGHSH and CDR2 LQKENI. The CDR3 covers 16 residues. Trimming removed 0 bases from V and 6 bases from J, with 15 bases in between. The CDR3 loop is CASSPPSRGVAQPQHF. In DNA, the CDR3 is TGTGCCAGCTCACCACCTAGCAGGGGAGTTGCTCAGCCCCAGCATTTT.

The chain is built from TRBV7-6 and TRBJ1-6, with D perhaps TRBD1 (5 bases). This CDR3 is 18 amino acids long. Trimming pared 5 bases from V and 0 bases from J, leaving 17 bases between. CDR1 SGHVS and CDR2 FNYEAQ come from the germline V gene. CDR3: CASSRQFPGGSYNSPLHF. The CDR3 nucleotides read TGTGCCAGCAGCCGACAGTTCCCCGGGGGCTCCTATAATTCACCCCTCCACTTT.

The chain uses TRBV27 and TRBJ2-7; D is unresolved. This CDR3 is 13 amino acids long. V lost 3 bases and J lost 3, with 9 bases in between. CDR1 is MNHEY and CDR2 is SMNVEV in the germline V gene (reference sequence). CDR3 amino acids: CASSLTAIYEQYF. CDR3 coding DNA: TGTGCCAGCAGTTTGACTGCAATCTACGAGCAGTACTTC.